The 18 T cell receptor beta chains below were found in one sample sequenced in a study of blood T cell repertoires in COVID-19. Measured with immunoSEQ multiplex PCR; TCRdb has only the in-frame clones, and not every one. Counted here are roughly 88,000 clones, about four fifths occurring once; the ten biggest clones make up 15% to 17%. Source material: peripheral blood. Receptor source: a woman aged 80 or over with acute or convalescent COVID-19.

This chain uses TRBV28 with TRBJ2-3; 8 bases fit TRBD2. Unmatched junction bases numbered 15, after V lost 4 bases and J lost 0 bases. CDR3 size: 19 residues. Germline V CDR1 and CDR2: MDHEN, SYDVKM. The CDR3 nucleotides are TGTGCCAGCAGTTCCTCCGCCGGGGGGGGCCCCCTTAGCACAGATACGCAGTATTTT. It is translated as CASSSSAGGGPLSTDTQYF.

J is TRBJ1-4 and V is TRBV7-9, with unresolved D. Germline V gives CDR1 SEHNR, CDR2 FQNEAQ (reference sequence). The CDR3 has 15 amino acids. Between the trimmed V and J ends, which lost 5 bases and 7 bases, there was a span of 17 bases. CDR3 coding DNA: TGTGCCAGCAGCCTTACCGAGGGTATGGGTGAAAAACTGTTTTTT. As protein: CASSLTEGMGEKLFF.

The chain couples TRBV3-1 (or the pseudogene TRBV3-2) to TRBJ2-5, with D possibly matching TRBD1 (6 bases). Per germline, CDR1 LGHDT and CDR2 YNNKEL (reference sequence). Trimming pared 1 base from V and 2 bases from J, leaving 8 bases between. The CDR3 runs to 14 residues. In DNA, the CDR3 is TGTGCCAGCAGCCAAGGCGGACAGCAAGAGACCCAGTACTTC. Translated: CASSQGGQQETQYF.

In nucleotides, the CDR3 is TGTGCCAGCAGCTTACCCAACCCGGGACTTTACTACGAGCAGTACTTC. Translating it yields CASSLPNPGLYYEQYF. The V call is TRBV5-8, the J call TRBJ2-7; the D gene is possibly TRBD2 (6 bases). Germline V gene data show CDR1 as SGHTS and CDR2 as YDEGEE. The CDR3 length is 16 residues. The germline V and J ends were trimmed by 2 bases and 3 bases, with 18 bases remaining between them.

The V gene is TRBV7-8, the J gene TRBJ1-5; 11 bases fit TRBD1. CDR1 and CDR2 from the germline V gene are SGHVS and FQNEAQ. V was pared by 1 base and J by 10 bases, with 9 bases of the junction left unmatched. The CDR3 covers 16 residues. In DNA, the CDR3 is TGTGCCAGCAGCTTAGGGACAGGGGGCGGGTTGCGACCCCAGCATTTT. Its translation: CASSLGTGGGLRPQHF.

This clone was found a few times. The gene calls are TRBV5-1 and TRBJ2-1; 8 bases are shared with TRBD2. Germline CDR1 reads SGHRS; CDR2 reads YFSETQ. The V segment lost 4 bases and the J segment 9 bases; nucleotides outside the gene matches: 12. The CDR3 has 15 amino acids. The CDR3 DNA reads as TGCGCCAGCAGCGGGCCCGGTGGACTAGCAGTTGAGCAGTTCTTC. It is translated as CASSGPGGLAVEQFF.

The chain combines TRBV6-5 with TRBJ1-5; 10 nucleotides align to TRBD1. The CDR3 has 15 amino acids. J was trimmed by 5 bases and V by 4 bases; bases with no gene match: 5. Germline assignment: CDR1 MNHEY and CDR2 SVGAGI. The CDR3 loop is CASSSTGQGHQPQHF. The CDR3 region has the DNA TGTGCCAGCAGTTCTACGGGACAGGGGCATCAGCCCCAGCATTTT.

The chain couples TRBV5-5 to TRBJ2-7; TRBD2 might be the D (6 bases). The CDR3 is 15 residues long. The V end lost 4 bases, the J end lost 3 bases, and 17 bases lay between the germline ends. Germline V CDR1 and CDR2: SGHKS, YYEKEE (reference sequence). The CDR3 DNA reads as TGTGCCAGCAGCCTATACCCTTGGGAGGACTACGAGCAGTACTTC. Residues: CASSLYPWEDYEQYF.

This rearrangement joins TRBV2 to TRBJ2-5; weak D call: TRBD1 (6 bases). With 3 bases removed from V and 4 bases from J, the gap between germline ends came to 9 bases. The CDR3 extends over 13 amino acids. Germline CDR1 and CDR2: SNHLY and FYNNEI. In nucleotides, the CDR3 is TGTGCCAGCAGTGACACAGGGCTAGAGACCCAGTACTTC. Translation: CASSDTGLETQYF.

The chain is built from TRBV3-1 (or the pseudogene TRBV3-2) and TRBJ2-1; tentative D call: TRBD2 (5 bases). Looked up from germline, CDR1 is LGHDT and CDR2 is YNNKEL (reference sequence). V lost 0 bases and J 5 bases, leaving 14 bases between the germline ends. This CDR3 has 16 residues. The CDR3: CASSQDLRGRDNEQFF. The CDR3 DNA reads as TGTGCCAGCAGCCAAGACTTACGGGGAAGGGACAATGAGCAGTTCTTC.

This chain connects TRBV14 to TRBJ2-6; TRBD1 aligns across 10 bases. The germline gives CDR1 SGHDN, CDR2 FVKESK. J gave up 1 base and V 4 bases, and 4 bases lay outside the gene matches. This CDR3 region has 17 residues. As DNA, the CDR3 is TGTGCCAGCAGCCGGGGGACAGGGGTATCTGGGGCCAACGTCCTGACTTTC. It codes for CASSRGTGVSGANVLTF.

This clone is a singleton in its sample. This chain joins TRBV24-1 and TRBJ2-1; 12 positions match TRBD2. Germline V lookup: CDR1 KGHDR, CDR2 SFDVKD. The CDR3 totals 16 residues. With V trimmed by 4 bases and J by 3 bases, 3 bases remained unmatched. As DNA, the CDR3 is TGTGCCACCAGTGACCCTAGCGGGGGGGACTACAATGAGCAGTTCTTC. Translated: CATSDPSGGDYNEQFF.

Only a few counts were recorded for this clone. V is TRBV7-2 and J is TRBJ1-1; 11 bases match TRBD1. The CDR3 has 16 residues. CDR1 and CDR2 (germline): SGHTA, FQGNSA. The V gene end was trimmed by 5 bases and the J gene end by 0 bases; junction bases not matched to a gene: 5. The chain's CDR3 is CASSLGTGGMNTEAFF. The CDR3, as DNA: TGTGCCAGCAGCCTCGGGACAGGGGGAATGAACACTGAAGCTTTCTTT.

This clone was seen more than once but under ten times. The rearrangement links TRBV6-5 to TRBJ1-6; 9 bases fit TRBD1. Germline CDR1 MNHEY, CDR2 SVGAGI. Trimming at V came to 7 bases and at J to 6 bases, leaving 7 bases not matched to a gene. The CDR3 contains 15 residues. CDR3 sequence (DNA): TGTGCCAGCACAAACAGGGGGCGAAGTAATTCACCCCTCCACTTT. It encodes CASTNRGRSNSPLHF.

This sequence joins TRBV7-6 and TRBJ2-5; 7 nucleotides agree with TRBD1. V lost 3 bases and J lost 0; bases outside the gene matches: 13. Germline assignment: CDR1 SGHVS and CDR2 FNYEAQ. CDR3 length: 18 amino acids. CDR3: CASSLFRRQGVYQETQYF. CDR3 DNA: TGTGCCAGCAGCTTGTTTCGGAGGCAGGGGGTTTACCAAGAGACCCAGTACTTC.

About this clone itself: Mismatch with germline at one junction end may stem from a read error. The CDR3 is CASSFQRGTKTGELFF. The DNA of the CDR3 is TGTGCCAGCAGTTTCCAGCGGGGGACGAAAACCGGGGAGCTGTTTTTT. The J gene is TRBJ2-2, the V gene TRBV27, with 8 bases aligning to TRBD2. Germline V gene sequence: CDR1 MNHEY, CDR2 SMNVEV (reference sequence). The CDR3 contains 16 residues.

The chain couples TRBV9 to TRBJ1-6; 8 positions agree with TRBD1. This CDR3 contains 16 residues. In germline, CDR1 is SGDLS, CDR2 YYNGEE. J gave up 6 bases and V 3 bases, and 8 bases lay outside the gene matches. CDR3 amino acids: CASSESTGVSNSPLHF. CDR3 in DNA: TGTGCCAGCAGCGAGTCGACAGGGGTTAGTAATTCACCCCTCCACTTT.

The chain uses TRBV7-9 and TRBJ1-2; D unresolved. The ends were cut back, 0 bases at V and 4 bases at J, with 6 bases in the middle. Per the germline V gene, CDR1 is SEHNR and CDR2 is FQNEAQ (reference sequence). This CDR3 spans 13 amino acids. DNA for the CDR3: TGTGCCAGCAGCTTAGCTAGCAGCTATGGCTACACCTTC. Translation gives CASSLASSYGYTF.